This paragraph covers one T cell receptor (beta chain) sequence. As yet, its antigen is unknown. These data come from a study of T cell repertoires in cytomegalovirus infection. Overall study: Signatures in public TCR beta sequences pointed to both CMV infection and matching HLA type.

From the reads, TCRdb called clonotypes with MiXCR, one entry per CDR3 protein. The table shows 150,000 to 200,000 distinct CDR3 sequences, with 14% occurring only once. Per the germline V gene, CDR1 is KGHSH and CDR2 is LQKENI. The CDR3 sequence is 14 residues long. Germline trimming cut 2 bases from V and 4 bases from J; bases unmatched to any gene: 3. General study results and limits: In two of eight donors, the top clonotype was HLA-C-restricted CMV-specific. Carriers of CMV plus the relevant HLA were identified by cumulative public TCR beta family frequency.

The origin of this receptor is a human donor in good health (CMV status not recorded). Some clones in this sample may be carry-over from other donors' samples. The chain uses TRBV18 and TRBJ1-2, with 8 bases identical to TRBD1. The sequencing sample was made of PBMCs. The CDR3 nucleotides read TGTGCCAGCTCACCAGCCAGGGGGCTCTATGGCTACACCTTC. This encodes CASSPARGLYGYTF.